This section outlines one T cell receptor beta chain sequence together with its context. The sample comes from a study of blood T cell repertoires in COVID-19. Trimming took 4 bases from V and 0 from J; bases not matched to a gene: 5. Germline assignment: CDR1 SGHTA and CDR2 FQGNSA. The CDR3 spans 16 residues. Only in-frame clones appear in the TCRdb table, and some are missing; sequencing was by immunoSEQ multiplex PCR. The sample has about 300,000 clones, nearly 90% seen once. Sequencing used PBMCs or T cells enriched from blood (not recorded which). This TCR derives from a woman under 30 with acute COVID-19. The chain employs TRBV7-2 and TRBJ2-1; 8 bases are shared with TRBD2. This chain's CDR3 is CASSSTSGFSYNEQFF. As DNA, the CDR3 is TGTGCCAGCAGCTCCACTAGCGGATTCTCCTACAATGAGCAGTTCTTC.